Below, 7 T cell receptor beta chains from the same sample are listed, as sequenced in a study of shared clonotypes between healthy human individuals. Assay used: immunoSEQ multiplex PCR; TCRdb lists only in-frame clones, some missing. Among over a million clones listed, about four fifths were seen once. Sequencing was carried out using memory CD4+ T cells from PBMCs. The sample's subset: CD45RA-negative fraction. These receptors came from a man aged 18 to 29 in good health. Some clones in this sample may be carry-over from other donors' samples.

This chain connects TRBV5-1 to TRBJ1-1, with 10 bases fitting TRBD1. This CDR3 spans 13 amino acids. The germline CDR1 and CDR2 sequences are SGHRS and YFSETQ. With 2 bases clipped from V and 6 bases from J, the junction kept 1 base outside the gene matches. The CDR3 here is CASSFGQGAEAFF. The DNA of the CDR3 is TGCGCCAGCAGCTTTGGACAGGGGGCTGAAGCTTTCTTT.

This chain joins TRBV21-1 and TRBJ1-2; the D call in the table, TRBD1, was not verified against the DNA. TRBV21-1 is assigned pseudogene status. This CDR3 contains 17 residues. The CDR3: CASSKALCGCRGLGYTF. In DNA form, the CDR3 reads TGTGCCAGCAGCAAAGCGCTTTGTGGTTGCAGGGGGCTAGGCTACACCTTC.

The CDR3 bases are TGTGCCAGCAGCGACCGGCGGGGGACTCCGCTGGAGCAGTACTTC. Translation gives CASSDRRGTPLEQYF. This chain joins TRBV7-2 and TRBJ2-7; TRBD2 aligns across 7 bases. Germline CDR1 SGHTA, CDR2 FQGNSA. The CDR3 has 15 residues. Trimming removed 5 bases from V and 7 bases from J; junction bases left unmatched: 14.

This chain uses TRBV4-2 with TRBJ2-5, with 9 nucleotides matching TRBD2. V was pared by 0 bases and J by 5 bases, with 7 bases of the junction left unmatched. CDR3 length: 16 amino acids. Germline CDR1 reads LGHNA; CDR2 reads YNFKEQ. The CDR3, as DNA: TGTGCCAGCAGCCAAGATAGGCTAGCGGGAAGGGAGACCCAGTACTTC. This sequence encodes CASSQDRLAGRETQYF.

As regards this clone: The junction and the germline gene differ at one end; a read error may be behind it. The chain couples TRBV30 to TRBJ1-1; no firm D call. The CDR3 totals 14 residues. Per germline, CDR1 GTSNPN and CDR2 SVGIG (reference sequence). As DNA, the CDR3 is TGTGCCTGGAGTGTGAAAGGGATAAACACTGAAGCTTTATTT. This translates into CAWSVKGINTEALF.

This clone was observed a few times. The chain joins TRBV29-1 to TRBJ1-1; D uncertain. The germline CDR1 and CDR2 sequences are SQVTM and ANQGSEA. The CDR3 covers 12 residues. The germline V and J ends were trimmed by 5 bases and 1 base, with 8 bases remaining between them. This chain's CDR3 is CSVSLGNTEAFF. The DNA of the CDR3 is TGCAGCGTTTCGCTGGGGAACACTGAAGCTTTCTTT.

This clone was counted ten times or more. The gene calls are TRBV28 and TRBJ2-2; 10 bases map to TRBD2. Germline lookup yields CDR1 MDHEN and CDR2 SYDVKM. This CDR3 comprises 17 residues. The junction had 8 bases not matched to a gene; V was cut back by 7 bases and J by 0 bases. The CDR3: CASNLAGVTPNTGELFF. CDR3 in DNA: TGTGCCAGCAATCTAGCGGGAGTGACTCCGAACACCGGGGAGCTGTTTTTT.